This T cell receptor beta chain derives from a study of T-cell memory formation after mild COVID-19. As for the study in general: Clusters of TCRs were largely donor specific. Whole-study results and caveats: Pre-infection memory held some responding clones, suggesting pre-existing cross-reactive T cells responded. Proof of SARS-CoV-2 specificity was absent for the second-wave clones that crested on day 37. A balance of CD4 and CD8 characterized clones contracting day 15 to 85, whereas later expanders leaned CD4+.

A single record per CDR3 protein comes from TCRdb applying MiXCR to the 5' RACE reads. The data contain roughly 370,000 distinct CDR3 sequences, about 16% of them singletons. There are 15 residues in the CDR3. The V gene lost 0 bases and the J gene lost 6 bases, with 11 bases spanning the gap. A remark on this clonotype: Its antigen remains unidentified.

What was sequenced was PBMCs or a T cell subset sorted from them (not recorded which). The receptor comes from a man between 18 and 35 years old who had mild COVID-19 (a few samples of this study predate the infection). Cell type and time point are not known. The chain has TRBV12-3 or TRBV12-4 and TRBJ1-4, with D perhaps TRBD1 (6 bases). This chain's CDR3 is CASSLADRSYEKLFF. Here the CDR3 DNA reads TGTGCCAGCAGTTTAGCAGACAGGTCGTATGAAAAACTGTTTTTT.